This T cell receptor (beta chain) was captured in a study of human CD8 memory T cell subsets. Findings and limits, study-wide: Measured by normalized Shannon-Wiener diversity, stem-like memory and precursor exhausted T cells were similarly high in diversity, which was not the case for effector memory cells.

The CDR3 has 14 residues. The germline CDR1 and CDR2 sequences are SGHTA and FQGTGA. UMI-labeled 5' RACE yielded the TCR beta libraries. TCRdb re-called the 5' RACE reads; one entry per CDR3 protein, DNA not given. Recorded for this sample: some 10,000 distinct CDR3 sequences. RNA came from duplicate vials of 150,000 sorted CD8+ T cells per subset. On this clonotype itself: What it binds is not known.

The receptor was derived from a human donor in good health. What was sequenced was CD8+ stem-like memory T cells (TSCM and TCM) sorted from PBMCs. Regarding subset: stem-like memory CD8 T cells (TSTEM), CCR7+ PD-1- TIGIT-. The gene calls are TRBV7-3 and TRBJ2-2. CDR3 region: CASSLEDGSGELFF.